Reported below is one TCR beta chain. The sample belongs to a study of blood T cell repertoires in COVID-19. Whole-study context: Samples came from the United States, Italy and Spain, spanning acute and convalescent COVID-19. PBMCs, B-cell-depleted T cells, or T cells were the source of the cDNA or gDNA that made up the material.

The CDR3 consists of 15 residues. Germline lookup yields CDR1 SGDLS and CDR2 YYNGEE. V lost 1 base and J lost 6; bases outside the gene matches: 7. Per the original methods: From reference gene primer amplification, estimates of nucleated cell counts were derived. Only in-frame clones appear in the TCRdb table, and some are missing; sequencing was by immunoSEQ multiplex PCR. V and J calls and clone size are those listed in that table; D and trimming were worked out from the DNA. The data show approximately 30,000 clones, 87% seen once. The TCR comes from a human donor in a cohort sampled during active COVID-19. The sequenced sample was peripheral blood. The chain carries TRBV9 and TRBJ2-7; 10 nucleotides align to TRBD1. In nucleotides, the CDR3 is TGTGCCAGCAGCGTATCCCCGGGGACAGGGGCCGAGCAGTACTTC. Its protein product is CASSVSPGTGAEQYF.